This T cell receptor (beta chain) was recovered during a study of blood T cell repertoires in COVID-19. Trimming took 8 bases from V and 4 from J, leaving 17 bases between them. Germline CDR1 MDHEN, CDR2 SYDVKM. This CDR3 is 14 amino acids long. Profiled with immunoSEQ multiplex PCR; TCRdb holds only in-frame clones, not every one. The sample has about 190,000 clones; 82% are singletons. What was sequenced was peripheral blood. The V call is TRBV28, the J call TRBJ1-2; maybe TRBD1 (6 bases). The clonotype was recovered from a woman aged 55-69 years with COVID-19, enrolled during active disease. The CDR3 sequence is CASFGGANSYGYTF. CDR3 nucleotides: TGTGCCAGCTTTGGGGGGGCCAATTCCTATGGCTACACCTTC.